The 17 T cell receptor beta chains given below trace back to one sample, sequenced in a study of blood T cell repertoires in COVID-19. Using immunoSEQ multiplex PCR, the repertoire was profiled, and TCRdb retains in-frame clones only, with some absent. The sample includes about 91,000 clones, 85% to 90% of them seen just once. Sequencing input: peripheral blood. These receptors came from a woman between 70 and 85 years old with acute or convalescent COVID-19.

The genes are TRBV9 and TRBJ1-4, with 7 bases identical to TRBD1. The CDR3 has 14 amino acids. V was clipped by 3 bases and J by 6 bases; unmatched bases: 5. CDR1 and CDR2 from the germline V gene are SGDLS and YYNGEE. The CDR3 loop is CASSARDSHEKLFF. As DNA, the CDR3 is TGTGCCAGCAGCGCGCGGGACAGTCATGAAAAACTGTTTTTT. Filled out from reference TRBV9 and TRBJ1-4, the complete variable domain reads DSGVTQTPKHLITATGQRVTLRCSPRSGDLSVYWYQQSLDQGLQFLIQYYNGEERAKGNILERFSAQQFPDLHSELNLSSLELGDSALYFCASSARDSHEKLFFGSGTQLSVL.

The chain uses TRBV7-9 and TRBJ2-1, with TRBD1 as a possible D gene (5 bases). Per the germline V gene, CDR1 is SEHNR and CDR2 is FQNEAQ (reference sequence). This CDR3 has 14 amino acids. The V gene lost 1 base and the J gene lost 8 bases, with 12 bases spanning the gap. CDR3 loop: CASSLVQGIDEQFF. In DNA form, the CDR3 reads TGTGCCAGCAGCTTAGTTCAGGGAATCGATGAGCAGTTCTTC.

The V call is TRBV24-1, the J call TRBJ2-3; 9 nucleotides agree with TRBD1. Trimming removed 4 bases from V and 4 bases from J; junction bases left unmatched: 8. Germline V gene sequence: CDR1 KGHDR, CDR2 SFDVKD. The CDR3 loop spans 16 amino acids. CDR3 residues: CATSEPGQGVPDTQYF. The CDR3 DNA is TGTGCCACCAGTGAACCGGGACAGGGTGTTCCAGATACGCAGTATTTT.

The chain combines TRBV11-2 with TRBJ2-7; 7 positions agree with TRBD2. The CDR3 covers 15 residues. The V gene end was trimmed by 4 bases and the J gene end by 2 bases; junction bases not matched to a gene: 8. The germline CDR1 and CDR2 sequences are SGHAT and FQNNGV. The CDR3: CASSSGHGGTYEQYF. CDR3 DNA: TGTGCCAGCAGCTCAGGACACGGGGGGACCTACGAGCAGTACTTC. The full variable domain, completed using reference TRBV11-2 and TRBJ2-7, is EAGVAQSPRYKIIEKRQSVAFWCNPISGHATLYWYQQILGQGPKLLIQFQNNGVVDDSQLPKDRFSAERLKGVDSTLKIQPAKLEDSAVYLCASSSGHGGTYEQYFGPGTRLTVT.

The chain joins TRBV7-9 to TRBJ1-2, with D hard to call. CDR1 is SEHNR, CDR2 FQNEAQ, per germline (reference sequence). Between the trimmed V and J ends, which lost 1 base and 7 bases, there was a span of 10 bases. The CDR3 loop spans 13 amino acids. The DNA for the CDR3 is TGTGCCAGCAGCTTAGGGGGAGAGAGTGGCTACACCTTC. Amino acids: CASSLGGESGYTF.

CDR3 residues: CASSVGLVADTQYF. CDR3 coding DNA: TGTGCCAGCAGCGTAGGACTAGTAGCAGATACGCAGTATTTT. The chain couples TRBV7-6 to TRBJ2-3; 7 bases agree with TRBD2. Per germline, CDR1 SGHVS and CDR2 FNYEAQ. The J segment lost 4 bases and the V segment lost 5 bases, leaving 6 bases of the junction unmatched. The CDR3 has 14 residues.

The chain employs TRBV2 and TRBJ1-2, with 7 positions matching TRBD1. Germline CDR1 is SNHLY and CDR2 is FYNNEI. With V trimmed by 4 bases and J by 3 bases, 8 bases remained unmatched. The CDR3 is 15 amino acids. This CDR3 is CASSGYGTAYYGYTF. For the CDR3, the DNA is TGTGCCAGCAGTGGCTACGGGACAGCCTACTATGGCTACACCTTC.

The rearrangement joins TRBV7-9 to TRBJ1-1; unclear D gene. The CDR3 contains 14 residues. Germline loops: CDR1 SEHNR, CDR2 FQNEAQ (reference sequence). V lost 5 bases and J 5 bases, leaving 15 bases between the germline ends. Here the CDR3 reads CASSQVGGYTEAFF. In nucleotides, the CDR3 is TGTGCCAGCAGCCAGGTCGGAGGATATACTGAAGCTTTCTTT.

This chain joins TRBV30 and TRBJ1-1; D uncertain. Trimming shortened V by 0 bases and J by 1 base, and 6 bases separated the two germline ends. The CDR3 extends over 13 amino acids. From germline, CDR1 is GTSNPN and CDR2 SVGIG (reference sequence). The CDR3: CAWSVLRNTEAFF. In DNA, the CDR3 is TGTGCCTGGAGTGTTCTACGGAACACTGAAGCTTTCTTT.

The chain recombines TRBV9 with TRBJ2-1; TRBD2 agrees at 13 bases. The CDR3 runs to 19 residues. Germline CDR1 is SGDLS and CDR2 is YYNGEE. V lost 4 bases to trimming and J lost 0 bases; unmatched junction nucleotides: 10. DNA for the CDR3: TGTGCCAGCAGCCCTGGACTAGCGGGGGTTGAAAGCTCCTACAATGAGCAGTTCTTC. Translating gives CASSPGLAGVESSYNEQFF. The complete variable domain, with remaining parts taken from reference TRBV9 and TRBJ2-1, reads DSGVTQTPKHLITATGQRVTLRCSPRSGDLSVYWYQQSLDQGLQFLIQYYNGEERAKGNILERFSAQQFPDLHSELNLSSLELGDSALYFCASSPGLAGVESSYNEQFFGPGTRLTVL.

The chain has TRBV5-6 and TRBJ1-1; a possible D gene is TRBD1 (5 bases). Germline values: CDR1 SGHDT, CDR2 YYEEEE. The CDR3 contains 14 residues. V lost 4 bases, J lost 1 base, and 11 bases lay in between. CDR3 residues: CASSTGLTNTEAFF. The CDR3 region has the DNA TGTGCCAGCAGCACGGGACTAACGAACACTGAAGCTTTCTTT.

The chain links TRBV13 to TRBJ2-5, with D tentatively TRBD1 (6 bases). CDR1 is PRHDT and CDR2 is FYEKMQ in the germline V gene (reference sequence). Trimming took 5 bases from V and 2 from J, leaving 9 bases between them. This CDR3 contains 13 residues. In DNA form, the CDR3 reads TGTGCCAGCAGCCCGAGGGGGCAAGAGACCCAGTACTTC. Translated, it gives CASSPRGQETQYF.

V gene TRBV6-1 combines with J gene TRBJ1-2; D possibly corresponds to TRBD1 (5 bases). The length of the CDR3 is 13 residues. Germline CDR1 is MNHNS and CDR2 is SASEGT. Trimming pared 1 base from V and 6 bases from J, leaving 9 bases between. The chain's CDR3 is CASSEVPRDGYTF. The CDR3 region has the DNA TGTGCCAGCAGTGAAGTGCCCAGGGATGGCTACACCTTC.

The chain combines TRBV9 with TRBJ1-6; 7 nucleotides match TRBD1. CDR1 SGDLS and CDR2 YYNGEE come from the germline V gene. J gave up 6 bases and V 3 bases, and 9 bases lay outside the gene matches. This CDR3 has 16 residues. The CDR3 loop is CASSEGWGQTNSPLHF. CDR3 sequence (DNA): TGTGCCAGCAGCGAAGGGTGGGGACAGACTAATTCACCCCTCCACTTT. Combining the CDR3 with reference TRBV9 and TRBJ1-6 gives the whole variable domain DSGVTQTPKHLITATGQRVTLRCSPRSGDLSVYWYQQSLDQGLQFLIQYYNGEERAKGNILERFSAQQFPDLHSELNLSSLELGDSALYFCASSEGWGQTNSPLHFGNGTRLTVT.

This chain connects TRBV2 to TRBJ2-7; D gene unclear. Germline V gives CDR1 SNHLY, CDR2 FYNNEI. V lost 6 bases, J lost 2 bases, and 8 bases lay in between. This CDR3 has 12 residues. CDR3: CASSFSAYEQYF. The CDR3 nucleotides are TGTGCCAGCAGCTTCAGCGCCTACGAGCAGTACTTC.

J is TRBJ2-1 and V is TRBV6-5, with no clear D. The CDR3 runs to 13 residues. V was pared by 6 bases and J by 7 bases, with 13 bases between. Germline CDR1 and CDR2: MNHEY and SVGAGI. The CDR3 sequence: CASSPYQVNEQFF. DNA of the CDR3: TGTGCCAGCAGCCCCTATCAAGTAAATGAGCAGTTCTTC.

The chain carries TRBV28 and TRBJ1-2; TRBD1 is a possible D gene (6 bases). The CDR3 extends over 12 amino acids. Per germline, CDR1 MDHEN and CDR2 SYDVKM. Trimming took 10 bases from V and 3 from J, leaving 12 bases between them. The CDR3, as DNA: TGTGCCACACAGGGATTTTACTATGGCTACACCTTC. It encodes CATQGFYYGYTF.